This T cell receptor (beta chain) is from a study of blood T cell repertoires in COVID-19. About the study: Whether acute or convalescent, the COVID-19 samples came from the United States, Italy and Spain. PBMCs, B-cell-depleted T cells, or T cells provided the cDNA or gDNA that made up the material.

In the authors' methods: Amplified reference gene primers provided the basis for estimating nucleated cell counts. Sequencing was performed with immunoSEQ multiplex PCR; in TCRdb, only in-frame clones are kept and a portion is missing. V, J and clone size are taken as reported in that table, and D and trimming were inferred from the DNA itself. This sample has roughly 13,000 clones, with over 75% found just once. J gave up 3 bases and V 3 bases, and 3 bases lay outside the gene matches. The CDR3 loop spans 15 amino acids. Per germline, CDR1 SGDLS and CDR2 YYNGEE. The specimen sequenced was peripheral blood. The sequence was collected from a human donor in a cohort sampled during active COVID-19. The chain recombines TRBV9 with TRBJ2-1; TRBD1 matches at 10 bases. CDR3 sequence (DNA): TGTGCCAGCAGCGGCCGGACAGGGGGCTACAATGAGCAGTTCTTC. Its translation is CASSGRTGGYNEQFF.